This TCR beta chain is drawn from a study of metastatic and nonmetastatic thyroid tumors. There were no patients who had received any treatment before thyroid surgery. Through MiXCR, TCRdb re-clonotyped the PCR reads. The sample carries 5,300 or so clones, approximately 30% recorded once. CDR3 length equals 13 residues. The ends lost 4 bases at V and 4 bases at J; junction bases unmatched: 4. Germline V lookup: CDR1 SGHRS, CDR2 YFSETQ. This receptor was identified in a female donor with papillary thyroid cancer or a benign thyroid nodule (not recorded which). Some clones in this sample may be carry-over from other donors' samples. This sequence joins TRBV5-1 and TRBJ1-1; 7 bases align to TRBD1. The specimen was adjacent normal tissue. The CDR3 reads CASSLQGRTEAFF. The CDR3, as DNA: TGCGCCAGCAGCCTACAGGGGCGCACTGAAGCTTTCTTT.